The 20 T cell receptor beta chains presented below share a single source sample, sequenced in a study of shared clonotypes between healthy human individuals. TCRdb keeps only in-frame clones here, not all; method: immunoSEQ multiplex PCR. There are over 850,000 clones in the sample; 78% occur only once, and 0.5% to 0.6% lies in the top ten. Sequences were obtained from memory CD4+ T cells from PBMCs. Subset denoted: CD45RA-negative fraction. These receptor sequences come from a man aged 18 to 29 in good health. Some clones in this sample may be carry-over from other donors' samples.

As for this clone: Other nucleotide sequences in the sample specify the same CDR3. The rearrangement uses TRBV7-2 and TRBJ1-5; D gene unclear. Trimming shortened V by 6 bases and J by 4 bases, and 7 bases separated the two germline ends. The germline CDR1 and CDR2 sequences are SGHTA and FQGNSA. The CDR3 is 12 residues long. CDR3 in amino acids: CASSLSNQPQHF. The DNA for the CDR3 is TGTGCCAGCAGTTTATCAAATCAGCCCCAGCATTTT.

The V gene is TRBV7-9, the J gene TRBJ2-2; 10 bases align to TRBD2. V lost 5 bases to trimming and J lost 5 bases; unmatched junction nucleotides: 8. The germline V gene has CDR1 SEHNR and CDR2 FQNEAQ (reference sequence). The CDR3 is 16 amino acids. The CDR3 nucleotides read TGTGCCAGCAGCCGACCTAGCGGGAGCGGGACCGGGGAGCTGTTTTTT. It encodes CASSRPSGSGTGELFF.

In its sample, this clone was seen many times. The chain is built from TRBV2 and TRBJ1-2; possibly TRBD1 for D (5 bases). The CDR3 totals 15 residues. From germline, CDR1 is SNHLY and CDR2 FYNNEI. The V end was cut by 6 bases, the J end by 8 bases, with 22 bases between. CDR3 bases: TGTGCCAGCAGCGCAATGAGGGACGGCCGTGGAGGCTACACCTTC. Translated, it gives CASSAMRDGRGGYTF.

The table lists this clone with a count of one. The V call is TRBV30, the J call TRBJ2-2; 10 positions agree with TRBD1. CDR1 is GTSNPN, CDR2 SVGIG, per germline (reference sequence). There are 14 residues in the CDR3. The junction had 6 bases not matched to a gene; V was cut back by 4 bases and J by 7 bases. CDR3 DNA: TGTGCCTGGAAAGAGACAGGGGGCATCGGGGAGCTGTTTTTT. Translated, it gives CAWKETGGIGELFF.

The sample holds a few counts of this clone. CDR3 residues: CASSQLLRRREDYGYTF. In nucleotides, the CDR3 is TGTGCCAGCAGCCAACTCCTTCGGAGGCGCGAGGACTATGGCTACACCTTC. The V call is TRBV4-2, the J call TRBJ1-2; D is unresolved. There are 17 residues in the CDR3. Germline CDR1 is LGHNA and CDR2 is YNFKEQ. Deletions cut 2 bases from V and 3 bases from J, with 19 bases between.

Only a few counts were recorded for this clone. The CDR3 loop is CAWAKTGTVNTEAFF. The CDR3 nucleotides are TGTGCCTGGGCTAAAACCGGGACTGTGAACACTGAAGCTTTCTTT. This chain links TRBV30 with TRBJ1-1, with D perhaps TRBD1 (5 bases). Germline values: CDR1 GTSNPN, CDR2 SVGIG (reference sequence). V lost 5 bases, J lost 0 bases, and 16 bases lay in between. CDR3 length equals 15 residues.

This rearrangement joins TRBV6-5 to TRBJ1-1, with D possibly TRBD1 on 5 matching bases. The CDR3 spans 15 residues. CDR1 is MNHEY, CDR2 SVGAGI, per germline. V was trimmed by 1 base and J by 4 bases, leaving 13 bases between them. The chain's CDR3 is CASSYFARGFTEAFF. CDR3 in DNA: TGTGCCAGCAGTTACTTTGCGAGGGGTTTCACTGAAGCTTTCTTT.

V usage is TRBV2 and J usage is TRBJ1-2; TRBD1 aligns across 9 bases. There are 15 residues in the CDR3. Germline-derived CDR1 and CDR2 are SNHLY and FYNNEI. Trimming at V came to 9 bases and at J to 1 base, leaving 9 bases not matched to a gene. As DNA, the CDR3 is TGTGCCAGTAGATTGGGACAGGGTCATAACTATGGCTACACCTTC. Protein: CASRLGQGHNYGYTF.

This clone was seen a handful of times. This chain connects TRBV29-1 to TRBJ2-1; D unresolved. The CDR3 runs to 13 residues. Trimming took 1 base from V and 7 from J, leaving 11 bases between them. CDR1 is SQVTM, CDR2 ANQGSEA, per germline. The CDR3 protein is CSVEGKAKNEQFF. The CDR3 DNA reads TGCAGCGTTGAAGGGAAAGCCAAGAATGAGCAGTTCTTC.

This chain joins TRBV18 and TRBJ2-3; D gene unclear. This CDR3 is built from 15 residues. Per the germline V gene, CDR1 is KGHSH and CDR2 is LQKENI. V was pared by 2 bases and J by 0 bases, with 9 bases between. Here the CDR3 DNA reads TGTGCCAGCTCACCATTTCCCCAAAGCACAGATACGCAGTATTTT. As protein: CASSPFPQSTDTQYF.

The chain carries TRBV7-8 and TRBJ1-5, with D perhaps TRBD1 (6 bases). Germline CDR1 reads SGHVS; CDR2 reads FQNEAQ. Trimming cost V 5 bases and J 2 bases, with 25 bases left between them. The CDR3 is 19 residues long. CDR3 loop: CASSPRRGGLDWGNQPQHF. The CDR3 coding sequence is TGTGCCAGCAGCCCAAGGAGGGGGGGTTTGGACTGGGGCAATCAGCCCCAGCATTTT. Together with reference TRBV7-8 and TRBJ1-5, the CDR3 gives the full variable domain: GAGVSQSPRYKVAKRGQDVALRCDPISGHVSLFWYQQALGQGPEFLTYFQNEAQLDKSGLPSDRFFAERPEGSVSTLKIQRTQQEDSAVYLCASSPRRGGLDWGNQPQHFGDGTRLSIL.

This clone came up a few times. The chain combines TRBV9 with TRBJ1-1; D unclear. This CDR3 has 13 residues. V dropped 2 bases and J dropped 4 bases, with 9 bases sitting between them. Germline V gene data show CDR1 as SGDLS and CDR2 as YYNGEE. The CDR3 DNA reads TGTGCCAGCAGCGTTTCCCCAAGCACTGAAGCTTTCTTT. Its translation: CASSVSPSTEAFF. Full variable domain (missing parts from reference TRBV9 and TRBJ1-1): DSGVTQTPKHLITATGQRVTLRCSPRSGDLSVYWYQQSLDQGLQFLIQYYNGEERAKGNILERFSAQQFPDLHSELNLSSLELGDSALYFCASSVSPSTEAFFGQGTRLTVV.

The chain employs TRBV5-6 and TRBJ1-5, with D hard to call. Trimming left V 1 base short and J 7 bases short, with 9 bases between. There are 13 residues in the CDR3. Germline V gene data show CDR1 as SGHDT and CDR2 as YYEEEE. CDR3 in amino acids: CASSLLGGQPQHF. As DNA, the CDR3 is TGTGCCAGCAGCTTGCTGGGCGGGCAGCCCCAGCATTTT.

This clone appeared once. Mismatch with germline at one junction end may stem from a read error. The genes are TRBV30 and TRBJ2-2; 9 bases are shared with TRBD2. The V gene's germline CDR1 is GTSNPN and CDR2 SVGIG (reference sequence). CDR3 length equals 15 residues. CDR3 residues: CAWSYSGSEHRGAVF. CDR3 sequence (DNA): TGTGCCTGGAGTTATAGCGGGAGCGAACACCGGGGAGCTGTTTTT. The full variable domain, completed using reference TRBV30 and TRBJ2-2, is SQTIHQWPATLVQPVGSPLSLECTVEGTSNPNLYWYRQAAGRGLQLLFYSVGIGQISSEVPQNLSASRPQDRQFILSSKKLLLSDSGFYLCAWSYSGSEHRGAVFGEGSRLTVL.

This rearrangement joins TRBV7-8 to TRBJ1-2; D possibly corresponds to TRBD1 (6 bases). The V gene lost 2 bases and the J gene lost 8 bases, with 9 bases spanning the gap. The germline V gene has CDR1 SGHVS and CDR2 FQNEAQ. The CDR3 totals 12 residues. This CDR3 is CASSLQGSGYTF. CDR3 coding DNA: TGTGCCAGCAGCTTACAGGGGTCAGGCTACACCTTC.

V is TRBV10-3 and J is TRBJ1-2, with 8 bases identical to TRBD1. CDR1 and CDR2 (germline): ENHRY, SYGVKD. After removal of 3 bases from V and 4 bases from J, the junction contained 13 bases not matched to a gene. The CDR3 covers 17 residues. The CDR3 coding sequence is TGTGCCATCAGTGACACCCAGCACAGGGGGGCCGGCTATGGCTACACCTTC. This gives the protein CAISDTQHRGAGYGYTF.

The CDR3 DNA sequence: TGCAGCGTGGGAACGGGACTAGCGGGGTCCCTAGATACGCAGTATTTT. Translating it yields CSVGTGLAGSLDTQYF. The chain carries TRBV29-1 and TRBJ2-3, with 13 positions matching TRBD2. The germline CDR1 and CDR2 sequences are SQVTM and ANQGSEA. This CDR3 region has 16 residues. V gave up 6 bases and J gave up 5 bases; unmatched junction bases: 11.

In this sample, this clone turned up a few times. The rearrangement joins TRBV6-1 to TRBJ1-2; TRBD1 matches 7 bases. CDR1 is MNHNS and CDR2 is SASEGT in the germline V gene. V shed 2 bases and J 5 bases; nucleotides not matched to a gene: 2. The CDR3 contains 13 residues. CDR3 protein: CASSELTGYGYTF. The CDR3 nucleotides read TGTGCCAGCAGTGAATTGACAGGGTATGGCTACACCTTC.

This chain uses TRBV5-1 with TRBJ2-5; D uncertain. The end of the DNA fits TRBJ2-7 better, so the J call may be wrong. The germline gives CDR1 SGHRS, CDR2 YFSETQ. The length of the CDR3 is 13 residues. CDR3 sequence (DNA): TGCGCCAGCAGCTCAGAGTGGGAATACGAGCAGTACTTC. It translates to CASSSEWEYEQYF.

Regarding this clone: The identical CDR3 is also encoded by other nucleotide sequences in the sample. This CDR3 is CASSPGNTGELFF. CDR3 DNA sequence: TGTGCCAGCTCACCAGGAAACACCGGGGAGCTGTTTTTT. V gene TRBV18 combines with J gene TRBJ2-2; the D is unclear. Trimming left V 2 bases short and J 2 bases short, with 3 bases between. The CDR3 has 13 residues. Germline-derived CDR1 and CDR2 are KGHSH and LQKENI.